This TCR beta chain originates from a study of T cell repertoires in cytomegalovirus infection (dated by TCRdb to between 2019 and 2020). The study in broad terms: Peptide stimulations targeted recently identified HLA-C-restricted CMV epitopes, whose presentation resists viral immunomodulation, together with well-studied HLA-B-restricted epitopes. Donor HLA type was relevant to the analysis, because carriage of CMV infection together with the matching HLA type was indicated by public TCR beta signatures.

This clonotype was observed many times. It lacks a known antigen. Base qualities were left out, and no much larger clone turns up one base away. The CDR3 spans 14 residues, from the cysteine through the phenylalanine. Kept here is only the CDR3 DNA, which spans 42 bases and is read in frame from base 1. Looking up the germline V gene yields CDR1 MNHEY and CDR2 SVGAGI. Trimming takes 0 bases from V and 5 bases from J, and the germline ends sit 8 bases apart. Here is what the overall study found, with its caveats: The ex vivo response was dominated by HLA-C-restricted CMV-specific TCR beta clonotypes, which also provided the single most frequent clonotype in two of eight donors. Carriers of CMV infection plus the relevant HLA type were discriminated by the cumulative frequency of public TCR beta family members in the study cohort and in an independent roughly 380-donor cohort.

Per the publication, the treatment or condition label means: in vitro stimulation with specific CMV peptide epitopes to enrich CMV-specific T cells. Sequencing instrument: Illumina HiSeq 1500. The raw public reads went through TCRdb reprocessing: fastp at Q25, MiXCR clone calling, in-frame beta chains kept. Records with the same CDR3 protein are collapsed into one entry carrying the most frequent genes and DNA. The sample contains 25,000 to 35,000 distinct CDR3 sequences, under 20% of them found a single time. The leading ten clones occupy around 80% of the sample. The sequence was collected from a human donor in good health (CMV status not recorded). Some clones in this sample may be carry-over from other donors' samples. The material was CD8+ T cells from cultured PBMCs, obtained from culture after CMV antigen stimulation. The chain is encoded by TRBV6-5 joined to TRBJ2-1; the D gene cannot be named for sure. The CDR3 reads as follows: CASSYSLGNNEQFF. At the DNA level, the sequence is TGTGCCAGCAGTTACTCCCTCGGAAACAATGAGCAGTTCTTC.